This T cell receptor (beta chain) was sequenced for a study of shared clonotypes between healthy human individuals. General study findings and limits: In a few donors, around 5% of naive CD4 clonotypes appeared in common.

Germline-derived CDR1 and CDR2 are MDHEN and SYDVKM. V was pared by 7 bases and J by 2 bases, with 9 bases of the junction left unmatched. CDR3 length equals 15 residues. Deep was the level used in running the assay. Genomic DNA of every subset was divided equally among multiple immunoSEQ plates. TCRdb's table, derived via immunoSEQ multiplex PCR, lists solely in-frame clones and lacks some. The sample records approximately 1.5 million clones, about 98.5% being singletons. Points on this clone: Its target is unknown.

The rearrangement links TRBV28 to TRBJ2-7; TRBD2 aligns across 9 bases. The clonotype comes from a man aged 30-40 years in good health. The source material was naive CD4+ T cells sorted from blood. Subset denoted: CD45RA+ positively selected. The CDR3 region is CASKETSGTAYEQYF. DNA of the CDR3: TGTGCCAGCAAGGAGACTAGCGGTACGGCCTACGAGCAGTACTTC.